What follows are 25 T cell receptor beta chains derived from one specimen sequenced in a study of blood T cell repertoires in COVID-19. The repertoire was sequenced with immunoSEQ multiplex PCR; TCRdb's copy has only in-frame clones and lacks some. The data show fewer than 200,000 clones, about 81% seen once. The sequencing input was peripheral blood. The origin of the receptors is a woman aged 55-69 years with COVID-19, enrolled during active disease.

V usage is TRBV18 and J usage is TRBJ1-2; TRBD1 aligns across 9 bases. Germline lookup yields CDR1 KGHSH and CDR2 LQKENI. V was pared by 3 bases and J by 6 bases, with 5 bases of the junction left unmatched. This CDR3 has 14 amino acids. CDR3 region: CASSPGTGNDGYTF. The CDR3 bases are TGTGCCAGCTCACCCGGGACAGGGAATGATGGCTACACCTTC.

The chain uses TRBV28 and TRBJ2-5, with a weak D call TRBD2 (5 bases). V lost 4 bases, J lost 7 bases, and 28 bases lay in between. Germline CDR1 is MDHEN and CDR2 is SYDVKM. CDR3 length: 18 residues. Here the CDR3 reads CASSSFGLLPTMEGTQYF. The CDR3 DNA follows: TGTGCCAGCAGTTCCTTCGGACTTCTCCCCACGATGGAAGGGACCCAGTACTTC.

This chain links TRBV27 with TRBJ2-3, with D uncertain. Germline loops: CDR1 MNHEY, CDR2 SMNVEV (reference sequence). The CDR3 runs to 15 residues. The V end was cut by 6 bases, the J end by 0 bases, with 13 bases between. This CDR3 is CASSLEAPSTDTQYF. CDR3 DNA sequence: TGTGCCAGCAGCCTAGAGGCCCCTAGCACAGATACGCAGTATTTT.

The chain is built from TRBV25-1 and TRBJ1-5; D is undetermined. The V end lost 6 bases, the J end lost 4 bases, and 13 bases lay between the germline ends. CDR3 size: 14 residues. Germline V gene data show CDR1 as MGHDK and CDR2 as SYGVNS. CDR3 in amino acids: CASRGSNDNQPQHF. The CDR3 nucleotides read TGTGCCAGCAGGGGCAGCAACGATAATCAGCCCCAGCATTTT.

The chain carries TRBV5-1 and TRBJ1-2, with a possible D match to TRBD1 (5 bases). Germline CDR1 is SGHRS and CDR2 is YFSETQ. V was trimmed by 0 bases and J by 8 bases, leaving 17 bases between them. CDR3 length: 15 residues. As DNA, the CDR3 is TGCGCCAGCAGCTTGGATGGAGCCGGGGGGTGGGGCTACACCTTC. This codes for CASSLDGAGGWGYTF.

This clone was counted once. The chain couples TRBV27 to TRBJ2-7, with 8 positions matching TRBD2. V was pared by 4 bases and J by 0 bases, with 8 bases of the junction left unmatched. Germline V CDR1 and CDR2: MNHEY, SMNVEV (reference sequence). There are 16 residues in the CDR3. The CDR3 is CASSSPAGGLSYEQYF. The DNA for the CDR3 is TGTGCCAGCAGTTCCCCCGCGGGGGGCCTCTCCTACGAGCAGTACTTC.

CDR3 sequence: CAISGEGRQTQYF. The CDR3 DNA is TGTGCCATCAGTGGGGAAGGGAGGCAGACCCAGTACTTC. The chain has TRBV10-3 and TRBJ2-5, with a possible D match to TRBD2 (6 bases). Germline-derived CDR1 and CDR2 are ENHRY and SYGVKD. The V and J ends lost 4 bases and 6 bases respectively, with 12 bases between them. The CDR3 is made up of 13 amino acids.

The chain employs TRBV28 and TRBJ1-2, with D hard to call. The CDR3 contains 16 residues. Per the germline V gene, CDR1 is MDHEN and CDR2 is SYDVKM. V gave up 6 bases and J gave up 4 bases, with 21 bases separating them. The CDR3 nucleotides read TGTGCCAGCAGCCTGATTAGCAAAAGCTCTTCCTATGGCTACACCTTC. It yields the protein CASSLISKSSSYGYTF.

The J gene is TRBJ2-7, the V gene TRBV10-3, with a weak D call TRBD1 (5 bases). The CDR3 runs 12 residues. From germline, CDR1 is ENHRY and CDR2 SYGVKD. V was cut by 4 bases and J by 4 bases, with 8 bases left in between. CDR3 sequence (DNA): TGTGCCATCAGTGCAGACAGATACGAGCAGTACGTC. It encodes CAISADRYEQYV.

With respect to this clone: Other DNA sequences in the same sample also yield this CDR3. CDR3 nucleotides: TGTGCCAGCAGTCGAGGTCAGCCGAACACTGAAGCTTTCTTT. It yields the protein CASSRGQPNTEAFF. This chain joins TRBV28 and TRBJ1-1, with D uncertain. Germline-derived CDR1 and CDR2 are MDHEN and SYDVKM. V was clipped by 5 bases and J by 1 base, with 11 bases between them. The CDR3 runs to 14 residues.

The chain uses TRBV28 and TRBJ2-7; TRBD2 is a possible D gene (6 bases). Germline CDR1 is MDHEN and CDR2 is SYDVKM. The CDR3 has 13 residues. V was pared by 7 bases and J by 3 bases, with 13 bases between. The CDR3 DNA follows: TGTGCCAGCATGAGGGGAGCGGGCTACGAGCAGTACTTC. Protein product: CASMRGAGYEQYF.

The rearrangement joins TRBV11-3 to TRBJ1-5; D gene ambiguous. In germline, CDR1 is SGHNT, CDR2 YENEEA. CDR3 length: 15 residues. V lost 3 bases and J 4 bases, leaving 13 bases between the germline ends. CDR3 sequence: CASSFGRGCNQPQHF. CDR3 sequence (DNA): TGTGCCAGCAGCTTCGGGCGAGGGTGTAATCAGCCCCAGCATTTT.

The rearrangement links TRBV5-5 to TRBJ2-7, with a weak D call TRBD2 (5 bases). V dropped 0 bases and J dropped 4 bases, with 11 bases sitting between them. The CDR3 has 14 residues. From germline, CDR1 is SGHKS and CDR2 YYEKEE (reference sequence). The CDR3 DNA sequence: TGTGCCAGCAGCTTGGGGGAGCCCTATTACGAGCAGTACGTC. This gives the protein CASSLGEPYYEQYV.

The V and J genes are TRBV5-1 and TRBJ2-7; 7 nucleotides agree with TRBD1. Losses at the gene ends were 1 base for V and 4 bases for J; bases not matched to a gene: 5. The CDR3 is 14 amino acids. Germline V gives CDR1 SGHRS, CDR2 YFSETQ. As DNA, the CDR3 is TGCGCCAGCAGCTTGTGGGACAGCTCTTACGAGCAGTACTTC. Protein: CASSLWDSSYEQYF.

The V gene is TRBV30, the J gene TRBJ2-1; D is unresolved. This CDR3 spans 13 amino acids. With 1 base removed from V and 8 bases from J, the gap between germline ends came to 12 bases. Germline V gene lookup returns CDR1 GTSNPN and CDR2 SVGIG (reference sequence). In nucleotides, the CDR3 is TGTGCCTGGAGTGGTCCCCTAGGAGATGAGCAGTTCTTC. Protein sequence: CAWSGPLGDEQFF.

This clone was seen a few times. The chain joins TRBV21-1 to TRBJ1-1; TRBD1 is taken as the D call from the table, unchecked against the DNA. TRBV21-1 has pseudogene status. This CDR3 spans 17 amino acids. CDR3 amino acids: CASSKVPDRPPNTEAFF. For the CDR3, the DNA is TGTGCCAGCAGCAAAGTACCGGACAGGCCACCGAACACTGAAGCTTTCTTT.

This chain connects TRBV5-3 to TRBJ2-7, with D unresolved. TRBV5-3 is reported as an ORF; its role is uncertain. CDR3 length: 13 residues. Trimming removed 2 bases at V and 2 bases at J, with 8 bases between. As DNA, the CDR3 is TGTGCCAGAAGCTTAAGAGGAGCCTACGAGCAGTACGTC. Translated: CARSLRGAYEQYV.

Notes on this clone: The sample has other DNA sequences that encode this CDR3 too. V gene TRBV5-1 combines with J gene TRBJ1-4; D is unresolved. The V and J ends lost 0 bases and 5 bases respectively, with 8 bases between them. Germline V gene sequence: CDR1 SGHRS, CDR2 YFSETQ. The CDR3 has 14 residues. For the CDR3, the DNA is TGCGCCAGCAGCTTGGACACCCCAAATGAAAAACTGTTTTTT. This sequence encodes CASSLDTPNEKLFF.

The V gene is TRBV28, the J gene TRBJ2-1; 11 bases line up with TRBD1. Germline trimming cut 4 bases from V and 4 bases from J; bases unmatched to any gene: 3. Germline V gene sequence: CDR1 MDHEN, CDR2 SYDVKM. The CDR3 loop spans 15 amino acids. The CDR3 bases are TGTGCCAGCAGTTCGGGACAGGGGGTTTACAATGAGCAGTTCTTC. Its translation: CASSSGQGVYNEQFF. Combining the CDR3 with reference TRBV28 and TRBJ2-1 gives the whole variable domain DVKVTQSSRYLVKRTGEKVFLECVQDMDHENMFWYRQDPGLGLRLIYFSYDVKMKEKGDIPEGYSVSREKKERFSLILESASTNQTSMYLCASSSGQGVYNEQFFGPGTRLTVL.

This chain joins TRBV7-3 and TRBJ2-3; 9 nucleotides align to TRBD2. J was trimmed by 4 bases and V by 3 bases; bases with no gene match: 8. The CDR3 totals 16 residues. Germline lookup yields CDR1 SGHTA and CDR2 FQGTGA. CDR3 region: CASSLGGGRGADTQYF. The CDR3 DNA is TGTGCCAGCAGCTTGGGTGGCGGGAGGGGCGCAGATACGCAGTATTTT.

Worth noting for this clone: Additional DNA sequences in this sample encode the identical CDR3. J is TRBJ2-5 and V is TRBV5-5, with 7 positions matching TRBD1. From germline, CDR1 is SGHKS and CDR2 YYEKEE (reference sequence). Trimming took 0 bases from V and 5 from J; bases not matched to a gene: 4. The CDR3 has 14 amino acids. The CDR3 nucleotides are TGTGCCAGCAGCTTGGAAGGGGGCAGGGAGACCCAGTACTTC. It encodes CASSLEGGRETQYF.

The rearrangement joins TRBV6-5 to TRBJ2-7, with 7 nucleotides matching TRBD1. The CDR3 has 14 residues. Germline-derived CDR1 and CDR2 are MNHEY and SVGAGI. V shed 4 bases and J 0 bases; nucleotides not matched to a gene: 3. The chain's CDR3 is CASSLGQYSYEQYF. The CDR3 region has the DNA TGTGCCAGCAGTTTGGGACAGTACTCCTACGAGCAGTACTTC.

This clone was recorded only once. This chain uses TRBV11-2 with TRBJ2-1; D might be TRBD2 (6 bases). The CDR3 has 13 residues. Trimming removed 1 base from V and 7 bases from J, with 8 bases in between. Germline-derived CDR1 and CDR2 are SGHAT and FQNNGV. CDR3 nucleotide sequence: TGTGCCAGCAGCTTAGGACTAGGGAATGAGCAGTTCTTC. Protein product: CASSLGLGNEQFF.

V and J are TRBV10-3 and TRBJ2-1; 11 bases are shared with TRBD2. Germline V CDR1 and CDR2: ENHRY, SYGVKD. J was trimmed by 4 bases and V by 10 bases; bases with no gene match: 9. There are 15 residues in the CDR3. The CDR3 region is CATGPGLAAYNEQFF. For the CDR3, the DNA is TGTGCCACCGGACCGGGACTAGCGGCATACAATGAGCAGTTCTTC.

The V gene is TRBV27, the J gene TRBJ1-5, with 7 positions matching TRBD1. CDR3 size: 15 residues. Per the germline V gene, CDR1 is MNHEY and CDR2 is SMNVEV (reference sequence). J was trimmed by 1 base and V by 5 bases; bases with no gene match: 5. CDR3 sequence reads: CASSPGTVSNQPQHF. CDR3 coding DNA: TGTGCCAGCAGTCCCGGGACAGTGAGCAATCAGCCCCAGCATTTT.